The 18 T cell receptor beta chains in this list originate from one sample, sequenced in a study of tumor-infiltrating lymphocytes in oesophageal squamous cell carcinoma. MiXCR, applied by TCRdb to the PCR reads, yields one record per CDR3 protein. The table lists fewer than 20,000 distinct CDR3 sequences, roughly 43% of them singletons. Sequencing input: normal esophageal tissue next to the tumor. These receptors all come from a male donor with esophageal squamous cell carcinoma.

This clonotype is medium-sized in the sample. This chain connects TRBV7-2 to TRBJ2-7; D gene uncertain. There are 11 residues in the CDR3. Trimming took off 4 bases at V and 7 bases at J, with 8 bases between the two ends. Germline CDR1 reads SGHTA; CDR2 reads FQGNSA. The CDR3 loop reads CASSSREEQYF. The CDR3 DNA is TGTGCCAGCAGCTCCCGCGAGGAGCAGTACTTC.

The chain recombines TRBV7-8 with TRBJ2-1; the D gene is possibly TRBD1 (6 bases). This CDR3 region has 15 residues. Per the germline V gene, CDR1 is SGHVS and CDR2 is FQNEAQ. Trimming removed 5 bases from V and 0 bases from J, with 11 bases in between. This CDR3 reads CASSGRGSSYNEQFF. CDR3 nucleotide sequence: TGTGCCAGCAGCGGCAGGGGATCCTCCTACAATGAGCAGTTCTTC.

In this sample, this clonotype turned up a few times. The chain recombines TRBV5-6 with TRBJ2-3; 9 nucleotides line up with TRBD2. The CDR3 runs 16 residues. Germline CDR1 and CDR2: SGHDT and YYEEEE. J was trimmed by 4 bases and V by 2 bases; bases with no gene match: 8. The CDR3 DNA follows: TGTGCCAGCAGCTTCGGAGCGGGGGGCAGGGCAGATACGCAGTATTTT. Encoded protein: CASSFGAGGRADTQYF.

This clonotype was seen only a few times. V gene TRBV5-1 combines with J gene TRBJ2-5; D not certain. The J call may be incorrect, as the DNA end agrees better with TRBJ2-7. Looked up from germline, CDR1 is SGHRS and CDR2 is YFSETQ. The CDR3 totals 13 residues. The CDR3 region has the DNA TGCGCCAGCAGCTTGGGGTCAGGATCCGAGCAGTACTTC. It yields the protein CASSLGSGSEQYF.

The chain carries TRBV28 and TRBJ2-2; perhaps TRBD2 as D (6 bases). The germline V and J ends were trimmed by 4 bases and 3 bases, with 12 bases remaining between them. This CDR3 spans 15 amino acids. The germline gives CDR1 MDHEN, CDR2 SYDVKM. CDR3 protein: CASSSAGGYTGELFF. The CDR3 nucleotides read TGTGCCAGCAGTTCCGCCGGGGGATACACCGGGGAGCTGTTTTTT.

This clonotype has just a few counts. This chain links TRBV7-2 with TRBJ2-3, with D tentatively TRBD1 (6 bases). TRBJ1-1 matches the DNA end more closely, so the J call is doubtful. CDR3 length equals 19 residues. Germline loops: CDR1 SGHTA, CDR2 FQGNSA. CDR3 in amino acids: CASSLGPLAATGGHTEAFF. The CDR3 region has the DNA TGTGCCAGCAGCTTAGGTCCTCTCGCTGCGACAGGAGGGCACACTGAAGCTTTCTTT.

The chain is built from TRBV5-6 and TRBJ2-5; no firm D call. Trimming removed 2 bases at V and 5 bases at J, with 7 bases between. Germline V gene lookup returns CDR1 SGHDT and CDR2 YYEEEE. CDR3 size: 12 residues. In nucleotides, the CDR3 is TGTGCCAGCAGCTTCGCCCGTGAGACCCAGTACTTC. Its translation is CASSFARETQYF.

In its sample, this clonotype was seen many times. The chain combines TRBV27 with TRBJ1-6; TRBD1 might be the D (6 bases). Germline V gene sequence: CDR1 MNHEY, CDR2 SMNVEV (reference sequence). Between the trimmed V and J ends, which lost 7 bases and 10 bases, there was a span of 17 bases. The CDR3 is made up of 14 amino acids. The CDR3 bases are TGTGCCAGCACCCCGTGGGGGGCCAGGTCACCCCTCCACTTT. This translates into CASTPWGARSPLHF.

With respect to this clonotype: This CDR3 is missing its conserved last phenylalanine or tryptophan, likely due to a read error. The DNA is left out, because the CDR3 cannot be placed on it with certainty; the CDR3 is given as TCRdb lists it. The genes are TRBV7-9 and TRBJ1-1; the D call of TRBD1 is as the table states it, not checked on the DNA. Germline V gene sequence: CDR1 SEHNR, CDR2 FQNEAQ (reference sequence). The length of the CDR3 is 15 amino acids, counting both ends. CDR3 amino acids: CASSQGGGNEQYFGQ.

The sample holds a few counts of this clonotype. The J gene is TRBJ2-7, the V gene TRBV12-3 or TRBV12-4; 7 nucleotides agree with TRBD2. Near its end, the DNA agrees better with TRBJ2-5, so the J call may be wrong. The CDR3 covers 14 residues. DNA for the CDR3: TGTGCCAGCACCCTGCGGGCGGGGGAAGAGACCCAGTACTTC. It specifies CASTLRAGEETQYF.

The chain joins TRBV6-1 to TRBJ2-5; 11 nucleotides match TRBD1. The J call may not be correct, given that the DNA end is closer to TRBJ2-7. CDR1 is MNHNS and CDR2 is SASEGT in the germline V gene. This CDR3 region has 14 residues. The CDR3 reads CASSRDRGSHEQYF. As DNA, the CDR3 is TGTGCCAGCAGTCGGGACAGGGGGAGCCACGAGCAGTACTTC.

A word on this clonotype: A much larger clone sits a single nucleotide away, making a read error possible. The chain has TRBV19 and TRBJ2-2, with D possibly TRBD2 on 5 matching bases. There are 13 residues in the CDR3. Germline lookup yields CDR1 LNHDA and CDR2 SQIVND (reference sequence). CDR3 in DNA: TGTGCCAGTAGTATGCGGTCTACCGGGGAGCTGTTATTT. Its translation is CASSMRSTGELLF.

This rearrangement joins TRBV6-5 to TRBJ2-3, with 11 nucleotides matching TRBD1. The J call may be faulty, since TRBJ2-1 better matches the DNA end. This CDR3 is 16 amino acids long. The germline V gene encodes CDR1 MNHEY and CDR2 SVGAGI. The CDR3 DNA follows: TGTGCCAGCAGTGAGTCTTGGGGGACAGGGGGGTTTGAGCAGTTCTTC. This gives the protein CASSESWGTGGFEQFF.

CDR3: CASSSLLRSDTQYF. The CDR3 nucleotides read TGTGCCAGCAGCTCCCTCCTTAGGTCAGATACGCAGTATTTT. This chain uses TRBV7-4 with TRBJ2-3, with D hard to call. This CDR3 spans 14 amino acids. Per the germline V gene, CDR1 is SGHVT and CDR2 is SQSDAQ. Trimming left V 4 bases short and J 4 bases short, with 12 bases between.

The table lists this clonotype with many counts. This chain joins TRBV11-3 and TRBJ2-2; the D is unclear. The germline gives CDR1 SGHNT, CDR2 YENEEA. Trimming shortened V by 6 bases and J by 6 bases, and 14 bases separated the two germline ends. CDR3 size: 14 residues. The CDR3 DNA reads TGTGCCAGCAGGGTAGTAAATGGGGCCGGGGAGCTGTTTTTT. This encodes CASRVVNGAGELFF.

The J gene is TRBJ2-7, the V gene TRBV28; 7 nucleotides line up with TRBD1. The better agreement between TRBJ2-5 and the DNA end casts doubt on the J call. The CDR3 extends over 16 amino acids. Germline V gene lookup returns CDR1 MDHEN and CDR2 SYDVKM. CDR3 protein: CASSPTSDRSQETQYF. The CDR3 DNA is TGTGCCAGCAGTCCTACCTCGGACAGGTCCCAAGAGACCCAGTACTTC.

The CDR3 protein is CASSLGRYNEQFF. The CDR3 DNA sequence: TGTGCCAGCAGTTTGGGACGTTACAATGAGCAGTTCTTC. This chain joins TRBV27 and TRBJ2-1; D possibly matches TRBD1 or TRBD2 (5 bases each). The CDR3 totals 13 residues. The ends were cut back, 3 bases at V and 4 bases at J, with 7 bases in the middle. CDR1 and CDR2 from the germline V gene are MNHEY and SMNVEV (reference sequence).

Note on this clonotype: A much larger clone differs from this one at a single base, so this may be a read error. This rearrangement joins TRBV18 to TRBJ2-1, with a tentative D call TRBD2 (7 bases). In germline, CDR1 is KGHSH, CDR2 LQKENI. The V and J ends lost 4 bases and 10 bases respectively, with 14 bases between them. The CDR3 length is 13 residues. Here the CDR3 reads CASSRREGGEQFF. The CDR3 nucleotides read TGTGCCAGCTCACGACGTGAGGGGGGGGAGCAGTTCTTC.